This T cell receptor beta chain appears in the sequencing data of a study of cytomegalovirus exposure and HLA in healthy donors. Overall study: A prior study identified 117 million unique TCR beta sequences from about 179 million T cells.

A note on this clone: Its antigen is unknown.

CDR1 is SNHLY and CDR2 is FYNNEI in the germline V gene. Trimming cost V 8 bases and J 4 bases; bases outside gene matches: 4. The CDR3 runs to 12 residues. PCR amplification relied on 60 Vbeta primers (plus 13 Jbeta primers). The repertoire was sequenced with immunoSEQ multiplex PCR; TCRdb's copy has only in-frame clones and lacks some. The table has 110,000 to 150,000 clones, roughly 77% seen once. Findings and caveats of the study: Common viral pathogens (according to a later analysis) appeared linked to several of the most significant clusters. It was in a later analysis that TCR association rates were seen to vary by HLA locus, highest for DRB1 and lowest for HLA-C. Immune exposure was documented only through CMV serostatus.

The chain uses TRBV2 and TRBJ2-5; TRBD2 agrees at 7 bases. This TCR was sampled from a woman aged 25 to 45 in good health and CMV-seronegative. Input material: PBMCs. The CDR3 here is CASRLAGETQYF. The CDR3 bases are TGTGCCAGCCGACTAGCAGGAGAGACCCAGTACTTC.